Listed here is a single T cell receptor (beta chain). Trimming removed 4 bases from V and 7 bases from J; junction bases left unmatched: 14. The CDR3 runs 17 residues. Germline V lookup: CDR1 SGHRS, CDR2 YFSETQ. The data stem from a study of cytomegalovirus exposure and HLA in healthy donors. 60 Vbeta and 13 Jbeta primers were used in PCR. Sequencing was performed with immunoSEQ multiplex PCR; in TCRdb, only in-frame clones are kept and a portion is missing. This sample has hundreds of thousands of clones, with about 78% found just once. The sequenced sample consisted of PBMCs. This rearrangement joins TRBV5-1 to TRBJ2-1, with 10 nucleotides matching TRBD2. The clonotype originates from a male donor in good health and CMV-seronegative. Here the CDR3 DNA reads TGCGCCAGCAGCCCTGGGGGGGTAGCGGGAGGTGGAAATGAGCAGTTCTTC. Protein sequence: CASSPGGVAGGGNEQFF.